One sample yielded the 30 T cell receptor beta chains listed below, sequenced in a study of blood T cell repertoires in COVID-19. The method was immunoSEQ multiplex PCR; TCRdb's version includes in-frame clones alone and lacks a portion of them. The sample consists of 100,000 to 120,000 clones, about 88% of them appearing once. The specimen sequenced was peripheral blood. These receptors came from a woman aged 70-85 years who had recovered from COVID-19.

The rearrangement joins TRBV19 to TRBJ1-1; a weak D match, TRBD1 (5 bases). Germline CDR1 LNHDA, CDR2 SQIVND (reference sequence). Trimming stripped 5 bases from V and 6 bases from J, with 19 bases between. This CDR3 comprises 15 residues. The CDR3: CASSVGGREGAEAFF. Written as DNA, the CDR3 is TGTGCCAGTAGTGTCGGGGGTAGGGAAGGAGCTGAAGCTTTCTTT.

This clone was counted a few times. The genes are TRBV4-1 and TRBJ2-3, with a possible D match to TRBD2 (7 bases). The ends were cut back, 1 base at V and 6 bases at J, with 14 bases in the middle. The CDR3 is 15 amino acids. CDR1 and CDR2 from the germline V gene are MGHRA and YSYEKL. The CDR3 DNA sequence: TGCGCCAGCAGCCAAGCGGGGGGCGGGGTTGATACGCAGTATTTT. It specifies CASSQAGGGVDTQYF.

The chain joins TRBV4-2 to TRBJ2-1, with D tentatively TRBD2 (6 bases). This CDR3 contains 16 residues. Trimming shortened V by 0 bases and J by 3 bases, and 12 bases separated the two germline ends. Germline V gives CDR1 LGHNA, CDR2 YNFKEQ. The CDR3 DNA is TGTGCCAGCAGCCAAGATAACCGGGGGAACTACAATGAGCAGTTCTTC. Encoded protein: CASSQDNRGNYNEQFF.

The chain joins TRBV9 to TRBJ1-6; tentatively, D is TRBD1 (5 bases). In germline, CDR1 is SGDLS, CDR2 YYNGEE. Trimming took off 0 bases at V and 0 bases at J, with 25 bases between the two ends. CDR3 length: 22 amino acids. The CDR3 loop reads CASSVAPLGPRDSNSYNSPLHF. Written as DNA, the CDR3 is TGTGCCAGCAGCGTAGCCCCCTTGGGCCCACGTGACAGCAACTCCTATAATTCACCCCTCCACTTT.

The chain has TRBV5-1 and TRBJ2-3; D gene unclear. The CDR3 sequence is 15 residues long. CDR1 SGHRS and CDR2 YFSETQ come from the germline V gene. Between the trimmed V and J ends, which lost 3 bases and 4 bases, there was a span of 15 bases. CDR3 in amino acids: CASSSSLKSPDTQYF. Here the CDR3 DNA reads TGCGCCAGCAGCTCGTCCCTGAAGAGCCCAGATACGCAGTATTTT.

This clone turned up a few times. DNA of the CDR3: TGTGCCAGCAGCTTATACCCCCTAGCGACTGGAAACACCATATATTTT. Translation gives CASSLYPLATGNTIYF. The V and J genes are TRBV7-3 and TRBJ1-3; no clear D. The V and J ends lost 2 bases and 2 bases respectively, with 13 bases between them. The V gene's germline CDR1 is SGHTA and CDR2 FQGTGA. This CDR3 has 16 amino acids. The entire variable domain, with the rest obtained from reference TRBV7-3 and TRBJ1-3, is as follows: GAGVSQTPSNKVTEKGKYVELRCDPISGHTALYWYRQSLGQGPEFLIYFQGTGAADDSGLPNDRFFAVRPEGSVSTLKIQRTERGDSAVYLCASSLYPLATGNTIYFGEGSWLTVV.

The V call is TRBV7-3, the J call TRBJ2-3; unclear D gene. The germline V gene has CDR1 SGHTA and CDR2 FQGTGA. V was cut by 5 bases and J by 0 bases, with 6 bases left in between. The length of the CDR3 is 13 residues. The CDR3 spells CASSPLSTDTQYF. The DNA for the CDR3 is TGTGCCAGCAGCCCCCTTAGCACAGATACGCAGTATTTT.

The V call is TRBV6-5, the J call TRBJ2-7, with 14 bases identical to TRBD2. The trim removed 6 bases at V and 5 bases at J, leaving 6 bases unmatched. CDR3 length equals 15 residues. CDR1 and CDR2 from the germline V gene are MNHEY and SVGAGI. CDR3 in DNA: TGTGCCAGCAGAAGACTAGCGGGAGGGCCTAACGAGCAGTACTTC. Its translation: CASRRLAGGPNEQYF.

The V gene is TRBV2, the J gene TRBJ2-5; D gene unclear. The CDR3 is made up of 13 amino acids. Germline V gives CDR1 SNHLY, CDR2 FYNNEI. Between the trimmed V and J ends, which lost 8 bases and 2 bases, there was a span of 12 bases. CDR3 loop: CASSNSLQETQYF. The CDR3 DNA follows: TGTGCCAGCTCTAACAGCTTACAAGAGACCCAGTACTTC.

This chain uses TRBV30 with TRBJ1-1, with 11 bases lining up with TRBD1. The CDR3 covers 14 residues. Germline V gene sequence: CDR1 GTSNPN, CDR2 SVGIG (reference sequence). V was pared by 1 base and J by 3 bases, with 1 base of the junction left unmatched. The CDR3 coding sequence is TGTGCCTGGAGTGGGGGACAGGGGGACACTGAAGCTTTCTTT. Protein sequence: CAWSGGQGDTEAFF.

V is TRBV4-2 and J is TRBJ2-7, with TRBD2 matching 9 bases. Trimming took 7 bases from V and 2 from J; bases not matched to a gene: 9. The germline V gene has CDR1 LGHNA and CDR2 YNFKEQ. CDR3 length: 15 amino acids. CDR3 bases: TGTGCCAGCACCAAAGCGGGGGGCCCTCCCTACGAGCAGTACTTC. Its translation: CASTKAGGPPYEQYF.

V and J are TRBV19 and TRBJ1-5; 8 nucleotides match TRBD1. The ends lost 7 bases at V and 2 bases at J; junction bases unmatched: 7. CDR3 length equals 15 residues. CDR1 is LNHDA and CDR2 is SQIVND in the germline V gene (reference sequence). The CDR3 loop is CASTRTGKGNQPQHF. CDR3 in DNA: TGTGCCAGTACCCGGACAGGGAAGGGCAATCAGCCCCAGCATTTT.

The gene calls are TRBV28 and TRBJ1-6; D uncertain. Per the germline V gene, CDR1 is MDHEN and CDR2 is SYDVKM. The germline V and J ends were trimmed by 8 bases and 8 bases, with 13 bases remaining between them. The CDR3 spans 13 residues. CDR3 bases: TGTGCCAGCGTCTCAGATACCTATTCACCCCTCCACTTT. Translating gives CASVSDTYSPLHF.

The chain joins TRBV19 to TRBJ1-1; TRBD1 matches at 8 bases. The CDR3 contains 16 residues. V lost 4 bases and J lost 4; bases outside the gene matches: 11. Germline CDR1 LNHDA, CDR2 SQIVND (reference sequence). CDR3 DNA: TGTGCCAGTAGTAAAGGACAGGGTGAATGGGGCACTGAAGCTTTCTTT. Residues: CASSKGQGEWGTEAFF.

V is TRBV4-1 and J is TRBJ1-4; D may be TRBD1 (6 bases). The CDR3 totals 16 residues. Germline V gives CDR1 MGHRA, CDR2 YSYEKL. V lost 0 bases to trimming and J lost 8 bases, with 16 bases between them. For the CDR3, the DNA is TGCGCCAGCAGCCAAGATGCGAGGGGGGGGTGGGAAAAACTGTTTTTT. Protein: CASSQDARGGWEKLFF.

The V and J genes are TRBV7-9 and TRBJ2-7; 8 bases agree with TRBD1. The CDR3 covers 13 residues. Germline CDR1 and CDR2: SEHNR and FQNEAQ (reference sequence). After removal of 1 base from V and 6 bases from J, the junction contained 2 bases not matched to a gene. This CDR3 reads CASSLGTGFEQYF. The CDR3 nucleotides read TGTGCCAGCAGCTTAGGGACAGGGTTCGAGCAGTACTTC.

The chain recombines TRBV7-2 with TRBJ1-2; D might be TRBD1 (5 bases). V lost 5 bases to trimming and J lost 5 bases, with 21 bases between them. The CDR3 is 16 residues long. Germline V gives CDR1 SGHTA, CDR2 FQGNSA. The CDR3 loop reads CASSLRVDYSLYGYTF. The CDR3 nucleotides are TGTGCCAGCAGCCTCAGGGTGGATTACTCCCTTTATGGCTACACCTTC.

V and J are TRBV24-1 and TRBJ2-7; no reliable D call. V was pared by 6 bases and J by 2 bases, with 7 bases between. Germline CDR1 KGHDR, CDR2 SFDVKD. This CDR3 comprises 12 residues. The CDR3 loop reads CATSSQTYEQYF. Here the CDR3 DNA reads TGTGCCACCAGTTCTCAGACCTACGAGCAGTACTTC.

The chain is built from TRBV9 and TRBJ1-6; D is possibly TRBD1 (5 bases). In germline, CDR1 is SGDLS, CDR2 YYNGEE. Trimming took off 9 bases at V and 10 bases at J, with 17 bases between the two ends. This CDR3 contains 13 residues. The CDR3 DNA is TGTGCCAACTGGGGGGATATGGAATCACCCCTCCACTTT. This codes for CANWGDMESPLHF.

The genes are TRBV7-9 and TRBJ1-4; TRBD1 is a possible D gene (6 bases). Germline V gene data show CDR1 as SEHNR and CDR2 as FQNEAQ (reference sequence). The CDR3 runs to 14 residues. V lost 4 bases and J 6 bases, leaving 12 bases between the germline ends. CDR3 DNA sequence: TGTGCCAGCAGCTCAGGGGCTGGGGATGAAAAACTGTTTTTT. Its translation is CASSSGAGDEKLFF. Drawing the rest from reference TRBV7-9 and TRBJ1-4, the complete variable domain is DTGVSQNPRHKITKRGQNVTFRCDPISEHNRLYWYRQTLGQGPEFLTYFQNEAQLEKSRLLSDRFSAERPKGSFSTLEIQRTEQGDSAMYLCASSSGAGDEKLFFGSGTQLSVL.

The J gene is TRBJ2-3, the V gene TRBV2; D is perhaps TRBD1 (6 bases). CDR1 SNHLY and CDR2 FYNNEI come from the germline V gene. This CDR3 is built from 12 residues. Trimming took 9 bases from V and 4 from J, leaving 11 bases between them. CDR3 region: CASTGSADTQYF. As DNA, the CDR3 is TGTGCCAGTACAGGGAGCGCAGATACGCAGTATTTT.

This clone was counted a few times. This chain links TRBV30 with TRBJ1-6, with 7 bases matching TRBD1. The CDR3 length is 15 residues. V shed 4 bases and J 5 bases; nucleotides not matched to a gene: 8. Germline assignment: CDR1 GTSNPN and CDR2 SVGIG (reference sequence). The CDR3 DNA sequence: TGTGCCTGGACCCTACCCGACAGGGATAATTCACCCCTCCACTTT. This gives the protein CAWTLPDRDNSPLHF.

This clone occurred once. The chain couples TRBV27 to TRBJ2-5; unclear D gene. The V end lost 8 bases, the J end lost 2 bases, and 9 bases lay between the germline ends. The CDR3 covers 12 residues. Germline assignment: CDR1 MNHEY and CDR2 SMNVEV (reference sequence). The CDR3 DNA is TGTGCCAGCGCCCACAGTCAAGAGACCCAGTACTTC. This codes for CASAHSQETQYF.

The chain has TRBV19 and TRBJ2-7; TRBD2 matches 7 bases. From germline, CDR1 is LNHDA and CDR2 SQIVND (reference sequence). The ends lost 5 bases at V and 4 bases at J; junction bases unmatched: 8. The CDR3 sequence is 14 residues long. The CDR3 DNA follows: TGTGCCAGTAGTCCCCCGGGGGGAGTGTACGAGCAGTACTTC. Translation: CASSPPGGVYEQYF. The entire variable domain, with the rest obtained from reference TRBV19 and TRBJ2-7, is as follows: DGGITQSPKYLFRKEGQNVTLSCEQNLNHDAMYWYRQDPGQGLRLIYYSQIVNDFQKGDIAEGYSVSREKKESFPLTVTSAQKNPTAFYLCASSPPGGVYEQYFGPGTRLTVT.

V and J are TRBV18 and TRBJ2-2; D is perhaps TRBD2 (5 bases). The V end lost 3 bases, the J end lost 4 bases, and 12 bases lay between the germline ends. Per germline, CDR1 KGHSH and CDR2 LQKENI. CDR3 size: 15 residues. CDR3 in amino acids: CASSPIAGGTGELFF. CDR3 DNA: TGTGCCAGCTCACCGATCGCAGGAGGCACCGGGGAGCTGTTTTTT.

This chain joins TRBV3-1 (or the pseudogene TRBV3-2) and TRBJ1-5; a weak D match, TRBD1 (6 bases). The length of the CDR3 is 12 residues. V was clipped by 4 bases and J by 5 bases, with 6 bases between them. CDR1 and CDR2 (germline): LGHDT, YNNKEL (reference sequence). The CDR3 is CASSPGDQPQHF. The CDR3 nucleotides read TGTGCCAGCAGCCCAGGGGATCAGCCCCAGCATTTT.

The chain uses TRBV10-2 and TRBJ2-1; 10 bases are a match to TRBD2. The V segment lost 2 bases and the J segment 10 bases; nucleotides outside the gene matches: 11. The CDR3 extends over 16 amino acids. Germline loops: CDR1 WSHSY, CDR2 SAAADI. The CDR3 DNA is TGCGCCAGCAGTGAGGCCCCCGGACTAGCGGAAGGGGAGCAGTTCTTC. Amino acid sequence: CASSEAPGLAEGEQFF.

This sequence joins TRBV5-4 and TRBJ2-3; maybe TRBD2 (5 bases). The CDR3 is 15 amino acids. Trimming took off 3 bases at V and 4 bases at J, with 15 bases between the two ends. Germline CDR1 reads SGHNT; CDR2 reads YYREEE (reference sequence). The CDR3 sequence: CASSSVVGLADTQYF. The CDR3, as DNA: TGTGCCAGCAGCTCGGTGGTCGGACTCGCAGATACGCAGTATTTT.

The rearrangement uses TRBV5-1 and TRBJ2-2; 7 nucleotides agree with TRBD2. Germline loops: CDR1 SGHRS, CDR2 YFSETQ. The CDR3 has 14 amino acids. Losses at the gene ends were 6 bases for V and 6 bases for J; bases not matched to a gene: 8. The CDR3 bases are TGCGCCAGCACCCCTCTAGCGGCCTCCGGGGAGCTGTTTTTT. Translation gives CASTPLAASGELFF.

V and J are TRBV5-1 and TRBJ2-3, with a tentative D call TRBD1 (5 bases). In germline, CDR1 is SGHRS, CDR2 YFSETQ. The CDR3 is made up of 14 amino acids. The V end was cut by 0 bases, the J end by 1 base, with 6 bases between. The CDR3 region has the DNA TGCGCCAGCAGCTTGGTACAGGGCACAGATACGCAGTATTTT. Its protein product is CASSLVQGTDTQYF.